Sequencing of this TCR beta chain was carried out in a study of blood T cell repertoires in COVID-19. Study context: The study drew acute and convalescent COVID-19 samples from the United States, Italy and Spain. PBMCs, B-cell-depleted T cells, or T cells provided the cDNA or gDNA that made up the material.

Original data processing: Cell counts per sample came from amplifying reference gene primers. Using immunoSEQ multiplex PCR, the repertoire was profiled, and TCRdb retains in-frame clones only, with some absent. V, J and clone size reflect that table, while D and trimming were determined from the DNA. Among about 250,000 clones listed, nearly 90% were seen once. Germline V CDR1 and CDR2: MDHEN, SYDVKM. The CDR3 totals 15 residues. Trimming left V 4 bases short and J 0 bases short, with 13 bases between. The rearrangement links TRBV28 to TRBJ2-7; the D is unclear. The sample comprised peripheral blood. The sequence derives from a young man with active or convalescent COVID-19. The CDR3 here is CASSSKRPSSYEQYF. CDR3 in DNA: TGTGCCAGCAGTTCCAAGCGTCCCAGCTCCTACGAGCAGTACTTC.